Following are 14 T cell receptor beta chains from one sample sequenced in a study of shared clonotypes between healthy human individuals. Produced via immunoSEQ multiplex PCR; TCRdb's table is partial and in-frame only. The repertoire holds 2 million to 2.5 million clones, with approximately 96% as singletons. Specimen: naive CD4+ T cells sorted from blood. The subset: CD45RA+ positively selected. These receptors were obtained from a young man in good health.

This sequence joins TRBV7-8 and TRBJ1-4; D is possibly TRBD1 (5 bases). The V end was cut by 2 bases, the J end by 7 bases, with 14 bases between. Germline V lookup: CDR1 SGHVS, CDR2 FQNEAQ. This CDR3 spans 15 amino acids. The CDR3 region has the DNA TGTGCCAGCAGCTTAAAGTTCAGGGTAGCTGAAAAACTGTTTTTT. This encodes CASSLKFRVAEKLFF. The full variable domain, completed using reference TRBV7-8 and TRBJ1-4, is GAGVSQSPRYKVAKRGQDVALRCDPISGHVSLFWYQQALGQGPEFLTYFQNEAQLDKSGLPSDRFFAERPEGSVSTLKIQRTQQEDSAVYLCASSLKFRVAEKLFFGSGTQLSVL.

J is TRBJ1-4 and V is TRBV19; D perhaps matches TRBD1 (5 bases). There are 13 residues in the CDR3. Germline CDR1 LNHDA, CDR2 SQIVND (reference sequence). V lost 4 bases to trimming and J lost 5 bases, with 8 bases between them. CDR3 sequence reads: CASSTRQNEKLFF. The DNA for the CDR3 is TGTGCCAGTAGTACCCGACAGAATGAAAAACTGTTTTTT. Based on the CDR3 plus reference TRBV19 and TRBJ1-4, the full variable domain is DGGITQSPKYLFRKEGQNVTLSCEQNLNHDAMYWYRQDPGQGLRLIYYSQIVNDFQKGDIAEGYSVSREKKESFPLTVTSAQKNPTAFYLCASSTRQNEKLFFGSGTQLSVL.

The rearrangement links TRBV4-3 to TRBJ1-1, with unresolved D. The V end was cut by 8 bases, the J end by 1 base, with 17 bases between. The CDR3 consists of 15 residues. Per germline, CDR1 LGHNA and CDR2 YSLEER. The DNA for the CDR3 is TGCGCCAGCTTCAAAAAGAGGGATAAGAACACTGAAGCTTTCTTT. Translated, it gives CASFKKRDKNTEAFF.

The chain combines TRBV11-1 with TRBJ2-3; 8 bases align to TRBD1. Germline values: CDR1 SGHAT, CDR2 FQDESV (reference sequence). The V and J ends lost 4 bases and 3 bases, in that order; junction bases with no gene match: 3. The CDR3 is made up of 14 amino acids. The chain's CDR3 is CASSSQGGTDTQYF. CDR3 bases: TGTGCCAGCAGCTCACAGGGGGGTACAGATACGCAGTATTTT.

This chain connects TRBV9 to TRBJ1-5; TRBD1 matches 10 bases. Germline CDR1 reads SGDLS; CDR2 reads YYNGEE. This CDR3 is built from 20 residues. V shed 1 base and J 0 bases; nucleotides not matched to a gene: 13. In DNA form, the CDR3 reads TGTGCCAGCAGCGTATTGGGGGGACAGGGGTCCCGATATAGCAATCAGCCCCAGCATTTT. Its protein is CASSVLGGQGSRYSNQPQHF.

The chain couples TRBV5-4 to TRBJ1-3; D possibly corresponds to TRBD1 (5 bases). The CDR3 consists of 15 residues. Trimming cost V 0 bases and J 4 bases, with 11 bases left between them. Germline assignment: CDR1 SGHNT and CDR2 YYREEE (reference sequence). The CDR3 reads CASSLEGLRGNTIYF. In DNA form, the CDR3 reads TGTGCCAGCAGCTTGGAGGGGTTACGGGGAAACACCATATATTTT.

In this sample, this clone turned up once. V gene TRBV7-2 combines with J gene TRBJ1-2; D is uncertain. This CDR3 has 13 residues. The V gene lost 5 bases and the J gene lost 3 bases, with 10 bases spanning the gap. Germline V gives CDR1 SGHTA, CDR2 FQGNSA. The CDR3 DNA sequence: TGTGCCAGCAGCCCGGACCGGTACTATGGCTACACCTTC. It encodes CASSPDRYYGYTF.

The chain recombines TRBV5-1 with TRBJ1-2, with a weak D call TRBD1 (5 bases). The CDR3 has 14 amino acids. CDR1 SGHRS and CDR2 YFSETQ come from the germline V gene. Deletions cut 0 bases from V and 2 bases from J, with 8 bases between. The CDR3 loop is CASSLGTPNYGYTF. The CDR3 coding sequence is TGCGCCAGCAGCTTGGGGACACCCAACTATGGCTACACCTTC.

The chain uses TRBV27 and TRBJ1-1; tentative D call: TRBD1 (5 bases). V was trimmed by 6 bases and J by 1 base, leaving 12 bases between them. The CDR3 consists of 14 residues. Per germline, CDR1 MNHEY and CDR2 SMNVEV (reference sequence). CDR3 region: CASRTTEPNTEAFF. As DNA, the CDR3 is TGTGCCAGCAGAACGACAGAACCGAACACTGAAGCTTTCTTT.

This sequence joins TRBV7-2 and TRBJ2-2; TRBD2 agrees at 13 bases. CDR3 length: 18 amino acids. With 0 bases clipped from V and 5 bases from J, the junction kept 6 bases outside the gene matches. Germline CDR1 SGHTA, CDR2 FQGNSA. CDR3 DNA sequence: TGTGCCAGCAGCTTAGCTGTGGGACTAGCGGGACGTACCGGGGAGCTGTTTTTT. This sequence encodes CASSLAVGLAGRTGELFF. Full variable domain (outside the CDR3, taken from reference TRBV7-2 and TRBJ2-2): GAGVSQSPSNKVTEKGKDVELRCDPISGHTALYWYRQSLGQGLEFLIYFQGNSAPDKSGLPSDRFSAERTGGSVSTLTIQRTQQEDSAVYLCASSLAVGLAGRTGELFFGEGSRLTVL.

For the CDR3, the DNA is TGTGCCAGCAGTTTATCGGGGATTGCTAATCAGCCCCAGCATTTT. Protein: CASSLSGIANQPQHF. V gene TRBV28 combines with J gene TRBJ1-5; D unresolved. Germline V CDR1 and CDR2: MDHEN, SYDVKM. V was cut by 1 base and J by 4 bases, with 11 bases left in between. The length of the CDR3 is 15 residues.

Turning to this clone: Other DNA sequences within the sample encode an identical CDR3. The chain combines TRBV2 with TRBJ2-5; D is unclear. Looked up from germline, CDR1 is SNHLY and CDR2 is FYNNEI. The ends were cut back, 2 bases at V and 1 base at J, with 8 bases in the middle. This CDR3 comprises 14 residues. CDR3 loop: CASSEPAVQETQYF. The DNA for the CDR3 is TGTGCCAGCAGTGAACCGGCCGTCCAAGAGACCCAGTACTTC.

This chain uses TRBV13 with TRBJ1-6; 9 bases align to TRBD1. The germline V gene has CDR1 PRHDT and CDR2 FYEKMQ (reference sequence). V gave up 3 bases and J gave up 6 bases; unmatched junction bases: 3. This CDR3 is 15 amino acids long. Written as DNA, the CDR3 is TGTGCCAGCAGCTTCGACAGGGGGATTAATTCACCCCTCCACTTT. It specifies CASSFDRGINSPLHF.

The rearrangement links TRBV19 to TRBJ2-7; no firm D call. CDR3 length: 14 residues. The V end lost 5 bases, the J end lost 3 bases, and 14 bases lay between the germline ends. From germline, CDR1 is LNHDA and CDR2 SQIVND (reference sequence). CDR3 coding DNA: TGTGCCAGTAGTTCTACCAGGAATAACTACGAGCAGTACTTC. It translates to CASSSTRNNYEQYF.